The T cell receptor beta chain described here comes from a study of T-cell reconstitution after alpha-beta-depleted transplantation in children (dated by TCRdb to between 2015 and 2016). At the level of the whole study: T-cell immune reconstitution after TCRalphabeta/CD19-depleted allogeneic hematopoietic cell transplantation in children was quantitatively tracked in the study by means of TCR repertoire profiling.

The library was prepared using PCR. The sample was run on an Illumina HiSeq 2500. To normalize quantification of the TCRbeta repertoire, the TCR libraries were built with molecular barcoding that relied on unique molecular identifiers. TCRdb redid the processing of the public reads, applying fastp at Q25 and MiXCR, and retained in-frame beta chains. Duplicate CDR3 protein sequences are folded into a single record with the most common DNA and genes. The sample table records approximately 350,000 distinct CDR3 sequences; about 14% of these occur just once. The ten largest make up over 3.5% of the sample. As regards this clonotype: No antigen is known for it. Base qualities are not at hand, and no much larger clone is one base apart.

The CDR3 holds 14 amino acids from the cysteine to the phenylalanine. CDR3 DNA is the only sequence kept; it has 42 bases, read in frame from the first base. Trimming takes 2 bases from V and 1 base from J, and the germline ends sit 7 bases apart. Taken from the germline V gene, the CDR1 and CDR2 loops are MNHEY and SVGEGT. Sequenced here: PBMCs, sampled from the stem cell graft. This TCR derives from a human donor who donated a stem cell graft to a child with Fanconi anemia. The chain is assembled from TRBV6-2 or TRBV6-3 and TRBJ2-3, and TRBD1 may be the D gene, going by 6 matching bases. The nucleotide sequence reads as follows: TGTGCCAGCAGTTACGGACAGCGCACAGATACGCAGTATTTT. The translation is CASSYGQRTDTQYF.